A single TCR beta chain is shown here with its context. Primers for the PCR totalled 60 Vbeta and 13 Jbeta. This table comes from immunoSEQ multiplex PCR, and its TCRdb copy is limited to in-frame clones, with some not included. The table includes about 220,000 clones, 82% detected once. This record comes from a study of cytomegalovirus exposure and HLA in healthy donors. The CDR3 has 21 residues. V lost 4 bases to trimming and J lost 0 bases; unmatched junction nucleotides: 20. Germline CDR1 SGHRS, CDR2 YFSETQ. The TCR originated in a man aged 40-55 years in good health and CMV-seropositive. Sequenced input: PBMCs. This chain links TRBV5-1 with TRBJ2-1; 9 nucleotides agree with TRBD2. The CDR3: CASSPGRWREGLSSSYNEQFF. The CDR3 coding sequence is TGCGCCAGCAGCCCTGGGAGGTGGCGGGAGGGCCTGTCGAGCTCCTACAATGAGCAGTTCTTC.